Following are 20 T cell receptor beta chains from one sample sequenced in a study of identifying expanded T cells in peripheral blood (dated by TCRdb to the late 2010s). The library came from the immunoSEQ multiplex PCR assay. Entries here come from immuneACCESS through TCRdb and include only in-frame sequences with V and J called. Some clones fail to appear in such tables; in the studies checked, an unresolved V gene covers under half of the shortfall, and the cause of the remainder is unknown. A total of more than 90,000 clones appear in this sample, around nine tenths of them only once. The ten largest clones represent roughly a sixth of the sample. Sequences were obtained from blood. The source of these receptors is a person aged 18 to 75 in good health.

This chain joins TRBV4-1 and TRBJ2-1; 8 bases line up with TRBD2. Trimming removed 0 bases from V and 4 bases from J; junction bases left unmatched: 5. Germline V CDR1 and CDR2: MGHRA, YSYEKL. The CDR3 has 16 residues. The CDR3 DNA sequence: TGCGCCAGCAGCCAAGAAGACGGGGGGGCATACAATGAGCAGTTCTTC. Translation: CASSQEDGGAYNEQFF.

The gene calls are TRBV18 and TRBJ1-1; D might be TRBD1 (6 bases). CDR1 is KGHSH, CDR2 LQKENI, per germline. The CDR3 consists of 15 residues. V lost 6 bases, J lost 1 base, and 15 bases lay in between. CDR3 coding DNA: TGTGCCAGCTCCCGACGTGAGACAGGGAACACTGAAGCTTTCTTT. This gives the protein CASSRRETGNTEAFF.

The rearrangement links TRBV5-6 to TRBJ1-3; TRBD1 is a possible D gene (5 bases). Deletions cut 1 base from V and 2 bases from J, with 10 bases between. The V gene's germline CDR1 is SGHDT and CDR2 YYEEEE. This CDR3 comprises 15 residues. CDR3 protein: CASSLSQGAGNTIYF. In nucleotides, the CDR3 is TGTGCCAGCAGCTTGTCGCAGGGCGCTGGAAACACCATATATTTT.

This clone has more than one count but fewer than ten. The CDR3 nucleotides read TGTGCCAGCAGCGTAGTGGACGGGGTCACCGGGGAGCTGTTTTTT. Its protein product is CASSVVDGVTGELFF. The V call is TRBV9, the J call TRBJ2-2; maybe TRBD2 (5 bases). The V and J ends lost 0 bases and 4 bases respectively, with 10 bases between them. The germline V gene has CDR1 SGDLS and CDR2 YYNGEE. The CDR3 totals 15 residues.

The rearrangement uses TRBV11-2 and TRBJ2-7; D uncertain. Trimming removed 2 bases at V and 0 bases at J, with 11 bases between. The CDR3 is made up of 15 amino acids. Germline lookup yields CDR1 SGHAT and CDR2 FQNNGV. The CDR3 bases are TGTGCCAGCAGCTTAAATGGTGCCTTCTCCTACGAGCAGTACTTC. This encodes CASSLNGAFSYEQYF.

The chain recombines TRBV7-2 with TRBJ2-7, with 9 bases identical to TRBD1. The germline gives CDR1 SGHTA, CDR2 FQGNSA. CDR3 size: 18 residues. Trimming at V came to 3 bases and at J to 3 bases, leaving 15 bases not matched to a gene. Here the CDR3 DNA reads TGTGCCAGCAGCTTGAACAGGGGGCTTAGTTCCCTGTACTACGAGCAGTACTTC. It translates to CASSLNRGLSSLYYEQYF.

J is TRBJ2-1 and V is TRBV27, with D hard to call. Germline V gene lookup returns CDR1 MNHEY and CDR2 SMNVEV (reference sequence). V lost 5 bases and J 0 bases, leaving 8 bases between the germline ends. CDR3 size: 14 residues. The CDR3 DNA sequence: TGTGCCAGCAGTCCCTTGAGCTCCTACAATGAGCAGTTCTTC. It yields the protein CASSPLSSYNEQFF.

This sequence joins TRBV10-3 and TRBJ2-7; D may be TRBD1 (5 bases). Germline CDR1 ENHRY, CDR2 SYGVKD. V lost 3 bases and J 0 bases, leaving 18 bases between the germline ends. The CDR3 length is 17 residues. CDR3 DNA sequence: TGTGCCATCAGTGACGGTCCAGGGAAACTAAGCTCCTACGAGCAGTACTTC. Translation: CAISDGPGKLSSYEQYF.

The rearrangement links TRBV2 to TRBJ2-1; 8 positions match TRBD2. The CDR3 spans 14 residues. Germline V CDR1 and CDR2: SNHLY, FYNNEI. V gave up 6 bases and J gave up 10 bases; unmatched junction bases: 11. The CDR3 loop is CASRARGGEPEQFF. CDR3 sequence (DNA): TGTGCCAGCAGAGCCCGGGGGGGGGAACCCGAGCAGTTCTTC.

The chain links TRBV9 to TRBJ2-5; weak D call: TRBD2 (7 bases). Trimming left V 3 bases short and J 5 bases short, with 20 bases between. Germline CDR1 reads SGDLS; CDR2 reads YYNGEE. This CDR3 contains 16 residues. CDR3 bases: TGTGCCAGCAGCGGAACACAGGGCGGGGGTGCGGAGACCCAGTACTTC. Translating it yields CASSGTQGGGAETQYF.

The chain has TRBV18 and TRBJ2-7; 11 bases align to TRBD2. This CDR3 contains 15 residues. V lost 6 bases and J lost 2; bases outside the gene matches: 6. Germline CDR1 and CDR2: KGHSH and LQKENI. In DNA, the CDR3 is TGTGCCAGCTCTCACACTAGCGGGGGCCCCTACGAGCAGTACTTC. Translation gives CASSHTSGGPYEQYF.

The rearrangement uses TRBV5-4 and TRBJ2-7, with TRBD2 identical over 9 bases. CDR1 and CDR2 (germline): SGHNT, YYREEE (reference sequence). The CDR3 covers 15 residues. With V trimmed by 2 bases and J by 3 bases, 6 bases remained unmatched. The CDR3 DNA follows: TGTGCCAGCAGCTTCGAGCTAGCGGGGAACTACGAGCAGTACTTC. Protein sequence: CASSFELAGNYEQYF.

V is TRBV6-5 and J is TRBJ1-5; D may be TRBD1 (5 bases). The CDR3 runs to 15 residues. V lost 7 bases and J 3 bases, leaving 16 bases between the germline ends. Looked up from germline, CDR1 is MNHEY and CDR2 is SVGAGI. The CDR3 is CASIGRGPLNQPQHF. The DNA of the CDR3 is TGTGCCAGCATTGGTAGGGGACCCCTCAATCAGCCCCAGCATTTT.

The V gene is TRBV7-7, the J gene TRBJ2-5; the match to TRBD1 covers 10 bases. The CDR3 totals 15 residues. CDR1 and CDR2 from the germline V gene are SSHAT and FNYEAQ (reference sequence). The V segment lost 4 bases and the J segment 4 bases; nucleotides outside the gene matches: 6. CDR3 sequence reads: CASSWTGGSLETQYF. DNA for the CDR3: TGTGCCAGCAGCTGGACAGGGGGTAGTCTAGAGACCCAGTACTTC.

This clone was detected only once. The CDR3 here is CASSLALPVLGETQYF. The CDR3 DNA reads as TGTGCCAGCAGCTTAGCGCTACCCGTCTTGGGAGAGACCCAGTACTTC. The chain links TRBV7-2 to TRBJ2-5; D is unresolved. The germline V gene encodes CDR1 SGHTA and CDR2 FQGNSA. Deletions cut 0 bases from V and 4 bases from J, with 15 bases between. The CDR3 loop spans 16 amino acids.

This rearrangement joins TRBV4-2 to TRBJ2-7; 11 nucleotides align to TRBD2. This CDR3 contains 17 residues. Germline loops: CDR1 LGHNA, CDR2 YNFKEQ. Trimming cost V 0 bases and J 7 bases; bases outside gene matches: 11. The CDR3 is CASSQEAPTSGVYEQYF. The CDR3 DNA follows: TGTGCCAGCAGCCAAGAGGCCCCGACTAGCGGGGTCTATGAGCAGTACTTC.

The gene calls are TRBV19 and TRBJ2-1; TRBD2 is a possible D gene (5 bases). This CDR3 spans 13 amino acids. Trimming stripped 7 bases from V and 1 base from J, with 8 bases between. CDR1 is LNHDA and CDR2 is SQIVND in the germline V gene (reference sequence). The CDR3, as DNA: TGTGCCAGTACTAGCAGATCCTACAATGAGCAGTTCTTC. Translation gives CASTSRSYNEQFF.

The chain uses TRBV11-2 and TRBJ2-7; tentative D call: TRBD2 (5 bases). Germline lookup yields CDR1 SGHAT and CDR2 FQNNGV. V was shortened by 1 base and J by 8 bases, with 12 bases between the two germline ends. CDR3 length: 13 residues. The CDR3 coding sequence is TGTGCCAGCAGCTTAGGAGGGTCTACGAAGCAGTACTTC. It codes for CASSLGGSTKQYF.

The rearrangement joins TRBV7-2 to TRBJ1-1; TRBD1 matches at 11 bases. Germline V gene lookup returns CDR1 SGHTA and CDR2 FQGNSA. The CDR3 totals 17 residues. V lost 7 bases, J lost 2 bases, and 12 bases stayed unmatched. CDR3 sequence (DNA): TGTGCCAGCATCCAAGGACAGGGGGCGATTAGAAACACTGAAGCTTTCTTT. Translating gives CASIQGQGAIRNTEAFF.

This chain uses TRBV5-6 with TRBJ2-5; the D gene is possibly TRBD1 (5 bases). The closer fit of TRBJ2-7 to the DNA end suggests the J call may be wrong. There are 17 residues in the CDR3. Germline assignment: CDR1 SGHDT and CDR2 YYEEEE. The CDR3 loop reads CASSPEPQVLLTYEQYF. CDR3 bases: TGTGCCAGCAGCCCTGAACCACAGGTCCTCTTGACCTACGAGCAGTACTTC.